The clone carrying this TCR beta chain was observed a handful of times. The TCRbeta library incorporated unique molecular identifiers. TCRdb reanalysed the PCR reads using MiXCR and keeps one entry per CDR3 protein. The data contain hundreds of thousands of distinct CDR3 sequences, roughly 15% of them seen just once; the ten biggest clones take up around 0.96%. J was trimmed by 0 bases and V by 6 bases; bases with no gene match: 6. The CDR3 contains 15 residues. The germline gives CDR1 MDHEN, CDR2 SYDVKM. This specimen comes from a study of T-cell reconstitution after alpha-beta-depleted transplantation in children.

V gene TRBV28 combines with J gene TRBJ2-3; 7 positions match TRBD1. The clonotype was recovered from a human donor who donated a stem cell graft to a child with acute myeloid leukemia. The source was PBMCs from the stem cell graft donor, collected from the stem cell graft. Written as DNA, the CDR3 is TGTGCCAGCAGCAGGGACAGCCTAAGCACAGATACGCAGTATTTT. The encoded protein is CASSRDSLSTDTQYF.